The clone carrying this TCR beta chain was found a few times. These data originate in a study of blood T cell repertoires in COVID-19. About the research overall: Researchers got acute and convalescent COVID-19 samples from the United States, Italy and Spain. Sample material is recorded as cDNA or gDNA derived from T cells, B-cell-depleted T cells, or PBMCs.

This CDR3 spans 14 amino acids. Trimming took 7 bases from V and 7 from J; bases not matched to a gene: 7. Germline-derived CDR1 and CDR2 are LGHNT and FRNRAP. In the original processing: Nucleated cell number was recorded as an estimate derived from reference gene primer amplification. Assay: immunoSEQ multiplex PCR; the TCRdb copy retains only in-frame clones and omits some. The V and J calls and the clone size are those of that table, but D and trimming were determined from the DNA. The sample has 15,000 to 20,000 clones, roughly nine tenths seen once. Sequencing used peripheral blood. The V call is TRBV12-5, the J call TRBJ1-5; the match to TRBD1 covers 10 bases. This TCR was recovered from a man aged 60 to 75 with active COVID-19. The CDR3 is CASAQDRGGQPQHF. The CDR3, as DNA: TGTGCTAGTGCCCAGGACAGGGGGGGGCAGCCCCAGCATTTT.